One and the same sample provided the 6 T cell receptor beta chains below, sequenced in a study of CXCR3-negative and CXCR3-positive naive CD8 T cells. With UMI labels, 5' RACE was used to prepare the TRB cDNA libraries. TCRdb re-called the 5' RACE reads; every CDR3 protein appears as one record, without DNA. This sample's clone table lists 50,000 to 65,000 distinct CDR3 sequences. The material sequenced was naive CXCR3- CD8+ T cells from blood. This sample's subset: CD45RO-CCR7+CD27+CD95- naive CD8+ T cells lacking CXCR3 (TNR3-). These receptor sequences come from a human donor in good health. Some clones in this sample may be carry-over from other donors' samples.

This chain links TRBV29-1 with TRBJ1-1; TCRdb's D call of TRBD1 is untestable without DNA. Germline CDR1 reads SQVTM; CDR2 reads ANQGSEA. The CDR3 is 11 amino acids. The CDR3 loop reads CSVGTGAEAFF.

The chain joins TRBV6-1 to TRBJ2-3; TCRdb's assignment of TRBD2 cannot be checked, as there is no DNA. The CDR3 loop spans 16 amino acids. Looked up from germline, CDR1 is MNHNS and CDR2 is SASEGT. CDR3 residues: CASSETSGGGTDTQYF.

The CDR3 here is CSAEIPDTNTEAFF. The chain links TRBV20-1 to TRBJ1-1. Per germline, CDR1 DFQATT and CDR2 SNEGSKA (reference sequence). This CDR3 spans 14 amino acids.

The V gene is TRBV14, the J gene TRBJ2-7; TCRdb gives TRBD1 as the D gene, but with no DNA this cannot be confirmed. This CDR3 has 15 amino acids. The germline V gene has CDR1 SGHDN and CDR2 FVKESK. The CDR3 sequence is CASSHLGVLSYEQYF.

V is TRBV7-3 and J is TRBJ2-1; TCRdb lists TRBD2, though no DNA is available to test this call. The germline V gene encodes CDR1 SGHTA and CDR2 FQGTGA. This CDR3 is 18 amino acids long. CDR3: CASSLWPSSGPTYNEQFF.

This chain uses TRBV4-2 with TRBJ1-2. CDR1 and CDR2 (germline): LGHNA, YNFKEQ. The CDR3 is 16 residues long. This CDR3 reads CASSQLEREVENGYTF.